Only a few counts were recorded for the clone carrying this T cell receptor (beta chain). Its antigen is unidentified. This CDR3 is 16 amino acids long. Germline-derived CDR1 and CDR2 are MDHEN and SYDVKM. Trimming took 4 bases from V and 0 from J; bases not matched to a gene: 6. Time point given: sample taken at primary tumor resection. Material for sequencing was whole RNA from tumor, nontumor lung or frozen PBMC, left unsorted. Using its own MiXCR run on the 5' RACE reads, TCRdb lists one record per CDR3 protein. The sample carries 10,000 to 15,000 distinct CDR3 sequences, approximately 7% recorded once. This sample is part of a study of spatial heterogeneity in lung cancer. About the research overall: Sequencing consistently turned up more beta-chain sequences than alpha-chain sequences. Within raw reads, each unique TCR and UMI combination appeared on average more than ten times. Across tumor regions, counts of TCR transcripts showed a strong correlation with a T cell module score derived from matched bulk RNA-seq. Study conclusions and caveats: In tumors, expanded intratumoral alpha and beta TCR counts tracked mutation counts.

The chain employs TRBV28 and TRBJ2-7; TRBD2 agrees at 10 bases. The receptor comes from a female donor with early-stage non-small cell lung cancer. The sample was lung tumor tissue, taken at surgery. For the CDR3, the DNA is TGTGCCAGCAGTTCCAATAGCGGGAGGCACTCCTACGAGCAGTACTTC. Translated, it gives CASSSNSGRHSYEQYF.